This TCR beta chain derives from a study of T cell repertoires in cytomegalovirus infection (dated by TCRdb to about 2019). Context from the whole study: Alongside well-studied HLA-B-restricted epitopes, the peptide stimulations were aimed at recently identified HLA-C-restricted CMV epitopes, whose presentation resists viral immunomodulation. Donor HLA type was relevant to the analysis, because carriage of CMV infection together with the matching HLA type was indicated by public TCR beta signatures.

This clonotype was seen ten or more times. The target of this receptor is not known. No per-base quality is available; no much larger clone lies one base away. The instrument given in TCRdb is Illumina HiSeq 1500. In TCRdb, the public reads were trimmed at Q25 with fastp and aligned with MiXCR, with productive beta chains retained. Here each entry gathers all rows of one CDR3 protein and keeps the most common genes and DNA. This sample holds about 83,000 distinct CDR3 sequences; 20% to 30% were observed only once. Clones ranked in the top ten supply 50% of the sample. Here is what the overall study found, with its caveats: The ex vivo response was dominated by HLA-C-restricted CMV-specific TCR beta clonotypes, which also provided the single most frequent clonotype in two of eight donors. In both this cohort and an independent cohort of 350 to 400 donors, the cumulative frequency of public TCR beta family members distinguished carriers of CMV infection plus the relevant HLA type.

The label giving this sample's treatment or condition can be read as: in vitro stimulation with specific CMV peptide epitopes to enrich CMV-specific T cells. The clonotype was recovered from a human donor in good health (CMV status not recorded). Some clones in this sample may be carry-over from other donors' samples. This specimen consisted of CD8+ T cells from cultured PBMCs, obtained from culture after CMV antigen stimulation.

The CDR3 reads CASSPGRGVSGYTF. The DNA sequence is as follows: TGTGCCAGCAGCCCCGGGCGAGGGGTTAGTGGCTACACCTTC. The rearrangement combines TRBV7-9 with TRBJ1-2; matching of 5 bases hints at TRBD1 as the D gene. V loses 5 bases of germline sequence and J loses 7 bases, and the interval between the two ends is 17 bases. The CDR3, from cysteine to phenylalanine, totals 14 residues. Left in the record is the CDR3 DNA by itself, 42 bases read in frame from the first base. Sequences SEHNR (CDR1) and FQNEAQ (CDR2) are obtained from the germline V gene (reference sequence).